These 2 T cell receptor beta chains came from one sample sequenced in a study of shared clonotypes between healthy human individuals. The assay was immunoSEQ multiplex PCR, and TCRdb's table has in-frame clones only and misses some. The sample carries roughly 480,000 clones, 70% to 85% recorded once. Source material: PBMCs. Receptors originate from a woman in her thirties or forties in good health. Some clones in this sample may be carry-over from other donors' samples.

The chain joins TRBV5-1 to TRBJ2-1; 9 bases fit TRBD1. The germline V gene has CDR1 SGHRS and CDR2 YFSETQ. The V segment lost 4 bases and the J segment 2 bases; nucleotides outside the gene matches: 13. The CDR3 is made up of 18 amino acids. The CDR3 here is CASSRGDRARQPYNEQFF. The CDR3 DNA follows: TGCGCCAGCAGCCGGGGGGACAGGGCAAGACAACCCTACAATGAGCAGTTCTTC.

CDR3 loop: CASSRTGEGYGYTF. The CDR3 nucleotides read TGCGCCAGCAGCAGGACAGGGGAAGGGTATGGCTACACCTTC. The J gene is TRBJ1-2, the V gene TRBV23-1, with 9 bases lining up with TRBD1. TRBV23-1 is given ORF status, its function remaining uncertain. V lost 6 bases and J lost 5; bases outside the gene matches: 7. The CDR3 length is 14 residues.